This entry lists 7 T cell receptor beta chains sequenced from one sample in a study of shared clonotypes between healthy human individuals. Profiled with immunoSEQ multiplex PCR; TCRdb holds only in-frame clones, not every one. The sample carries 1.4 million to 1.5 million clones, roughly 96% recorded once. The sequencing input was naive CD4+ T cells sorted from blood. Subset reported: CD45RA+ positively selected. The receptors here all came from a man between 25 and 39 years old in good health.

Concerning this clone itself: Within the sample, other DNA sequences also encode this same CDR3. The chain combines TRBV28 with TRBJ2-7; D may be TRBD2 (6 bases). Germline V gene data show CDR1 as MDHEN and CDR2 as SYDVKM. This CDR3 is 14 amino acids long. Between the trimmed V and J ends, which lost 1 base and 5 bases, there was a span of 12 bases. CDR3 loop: CASSLFGGLDEQYF. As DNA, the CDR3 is TGTGCCAGCAGTTTATTCGGGGGTTTGGACGAGCAGTACTTC.

The chain's CDR3 is CASSGQVSYNEQFF. For the CDR3, the DNA is TGTGCCAGCTCGGGACAGGTATCCTACAATGAGCAGTTCTTC. The chain couples TRBV28 to TRBJ2-1; 8 bases map to TRBD1. This CDR3 contains 14 residues. Germline V gene sequence: CDR1 MDHEN, CDR2 SYDVKM. The ends lost 8 bases at V and 1 base at J; junction bases unmatched: 4.

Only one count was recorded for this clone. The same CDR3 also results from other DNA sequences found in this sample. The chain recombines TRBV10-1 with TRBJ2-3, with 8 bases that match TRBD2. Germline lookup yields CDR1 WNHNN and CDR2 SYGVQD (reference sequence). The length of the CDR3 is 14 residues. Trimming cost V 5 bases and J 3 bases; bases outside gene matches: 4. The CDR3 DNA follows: TGCGCCAGCAGTCTAAGCGGGAGTACAGATACGCAGTATTTT. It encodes CASSLSGSTDTQYF.

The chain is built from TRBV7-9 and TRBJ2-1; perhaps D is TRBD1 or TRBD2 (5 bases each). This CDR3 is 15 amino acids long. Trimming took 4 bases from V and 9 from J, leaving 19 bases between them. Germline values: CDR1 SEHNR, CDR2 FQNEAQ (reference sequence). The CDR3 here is CASSSGTREGLEQFF. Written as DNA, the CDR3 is TGTGCCAGCAGCTCCGGGACCCGGGAAGGGCTTGAGCAGTTCTTC.

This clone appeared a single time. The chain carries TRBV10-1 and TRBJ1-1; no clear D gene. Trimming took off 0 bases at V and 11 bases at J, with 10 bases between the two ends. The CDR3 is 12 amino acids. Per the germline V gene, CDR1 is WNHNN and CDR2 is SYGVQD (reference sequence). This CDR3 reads CASSESGLGAFF. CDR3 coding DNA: TGCGCCAGCAGTGAGTCGGGTTTGGGCGCTTTCTTT.

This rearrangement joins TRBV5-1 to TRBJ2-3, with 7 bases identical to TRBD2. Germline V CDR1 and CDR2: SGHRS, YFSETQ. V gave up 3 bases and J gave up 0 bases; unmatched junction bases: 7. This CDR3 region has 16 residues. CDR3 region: CASSYQGSGSTDTQYF. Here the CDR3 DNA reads TGCGCCAGCAGCTATCAGGGTAGCGGGAGCACAGATACGCAGTATTTT. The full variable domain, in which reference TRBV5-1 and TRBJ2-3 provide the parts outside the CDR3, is KAGVTQTPRYLIKTRGQQVTLSCSPISGHRSVSWYQQTPGQGLQFLFEYFSETQRNKGNFPGRFSGRQFSNSRSEMNVSTLELGDSALYLCASSYQGSGSTDTQYFGPGTRLTVL.

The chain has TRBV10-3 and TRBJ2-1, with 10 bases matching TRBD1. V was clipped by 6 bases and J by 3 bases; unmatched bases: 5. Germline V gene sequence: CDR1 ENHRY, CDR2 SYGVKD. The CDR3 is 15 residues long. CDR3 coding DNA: TGTGCCATCAGGCGGACAGGGGGTGACTACAATGAGCAGTTCTTC. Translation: CAIRRTGGDYNEQFF.